The 23 T cell receptor beta chains presented below share a single source sample, sequenced in a study of beta chain features in type 1 diabetes. Since all of the isolated RNA was reverse transcribed, expressed TCRB transcripts were what got sequenced. Generated by immunoSEQ multiplex PCR, the TCRdb table keeps only in-frame clones and is missing some. The repertoire holds about 470,000 clones, with roughly 31% as singletons. Material for sequencing was naive CD4+ T cells from blood. The receptor source for this set is a man aged 18-30 years in good health.

The CDR3 region has the DNA TGCGCCAGCAGCCAAGGACAGGGTTTCTCAGATACGCAGTATTTT. Protein product: CASSQGQGFSDTQYF. The rearrangement links TRBV4-3 to TRBJ2-3, with 7 nucleotides matching TRBD1. CDR3 size: 15 residues. Germline loops: CDR1 LGHNA, CDR2 YSLEER. V was pared by 1 base and J by 4 bases, with 5 bases of the junction left unmatched.

The V and J genes are TRBV30 and TRBJ1-4, with D uncertain. The CDR3 covers 15 residues. Trimming shortened V by 2 bases and J by 2 bases, and 12 bases separated the two germline ends. The germline V gene has CDR1 GTSNPN and CDR2 SVGIG (reference sequence). Written as DNA, the CDR3 is TGTGCCTGGAGTCCGAGGGTGTCCACTAATGAAAAACTGTTTTTT. This codes for CAWSPRVSTNEKLFF.

A few counts support this clone. The chain combines TRBV30 with TRBJ1-3, with D maybe TRBD1 (5 bases). The V and J ends lost 2 bases and 0 bases respectively, with 11 bases between them. This CDR3 has 15 residues. The V gene's germline CDR1 is GTSNPN and CDR2 SVGIG (reference sequence). The CDR3 sequence: CAWSKTVLSGNTIYF. In nucleotides, the CDR3 is TGTGCCTGGAGTAAGACAGTGCTCTCTGGAAACACCATATATTTT. The full variable domain, with the rest looked up from reference TRBV30 and TRBJ1-3, is SQTIHQWPATLVQPVGSPLSLECTVEGTSNPNLYWYRQAAGRGLQLLFYSVGIGQISSEVPQNLSASRPQDRQFILSSKKLLLSDSGFYLCAWSKTVLSGNTIYFGEGSWLTVV.

This clone was seen a handful of times. The rearrangement links TRBV5-4 to TRBJ2-1; no definite D call. V lost 4 bases to trimming and J lost 4 bases, with 15 bases between them. Germline V lookup: CDR1 SGHNT, CDR2 YYREEE (reference sequence). The CDR3 is 15 residues long. CDR3 bases: TGTGCCAGCAGCCAAGAGGCCACCGGGTACAATGAGCAGTTCTTC. Its translation: CASSQEATGYNEQFF.

V gene TRBV30 combines with J gene TRBJ1-2; D is perhaps TRBD1 (6 bases). Germline V gene data show CDR1 as GTSNPN and CDR2 as SVGIG (reference sequence). V dropped 3 bases and J dropped 4 bases, with 18 bases sitting between them. CDR3 length: 15 residues. This CDR3 reads CAWRARGGLPYGYTF. In nucleotides, the CDR3 is TGTGCCTGGAGGGCCCGGGGGGGGCTCCCCTATGGCTACACCTTC.

The DNA for the CDR3 is TGTGCCACCAGCAGAGATGCGGGAGTAGCAGATACGCAGTATTTT. Translated, it gives CATSRDAGVADTQYF. The chain carries TRBV15 and TRBJ2-3; 7 positions agree with TRBD2. The CDR3 is 15 amino acids. Germline-derived CDR1 and CDR2 are LNHNV and YYDKDF (reference sequence). With V trimmed by 0 bases and J by 4 bases, 4 bases remained unmatched. The whole variable domain, remainder taken from reference TRBV15 and TRBJ2-3, is DAMVIQNPRYQVTQFGKPVTLSCSQTLNHNVMYWYQQKSSQAPKLLFHYYDKDFNNEADTPDNFQSRRPNTSFCFLDIRSPGLGDTAMYLCATSRDAGVADTQYFGPGTRLTVL.

This chain links TRBV25-1 with TRBJ1-4; D not resolved. The CDR3 length is 14 residues. V was shortened by 2 bases and J by 4 bases, with 8 bases between the two germline ends. Germline V gives CDR1 MGHDK, CDR2 SYGVNS. CDR3 DNA: TGTGCCAGCAGTGAACAGCTATTTAATGAAAAACTGTTTTTT. Translation gives CASSEQLFNEKLFF.

The chain carries TRBV10-3 and TRBJ1-4, with 12 nucleotides matching TRBD1. The germline CDR1 and CDR2 sequences are ENHRY and SYGVKD. The CDR3 runs to 17 residues. V lost 10 bases and J lost 7; bases outside the gene matches: 16. CDR3 DNA: TGTGCCACAGGAAGGGGACAGGGGGCGAATGACGGTGAAAAACTGTTTTTT. Residues: CATGRGQGANDGEKLFF.

The chain has TRBV14 and TRBJ2-7, with 7 bases that match TRBD1. The CDR3 is 14 residues long. After removal of 4 bases from V and 4 bases from J, the junction contained 7 bases not matched to a gene. Germline loops: CDR1 SGHDN, CDR2 FVKESK. DNA of the CDR3: TGTGCCAGCAGCCGCCGGGTCAGGGGGTACGAGCAGTACTTC. Encoded protein: CASSRRVRGYEQYF.

This clone was found a few times. The chain employs TRBV29-1 and TRBJ1-1; D possibly corresponds to TRBD1 (6 bases). Germline V gene data show CDR1 as SQVTM and CDR2 as ANQGSEA. The CDR3 totals 12 residues. V was clipped by 7 bases and J by 7 bases, with 16 bases between them. As DNA, the CDR3 is TGCAGCGCCTACGGGGGGCAGTTTGAAGCTTTCTTT. This sequence encodes CSAYGGQFEAFF.

This clone was observed a few times. The sample holds other DNA sequences that translate to the same CDR3. The gene calls are TRBV5-4 and TRBJ2-5; D is ambiguous. The CDR3 is 11 residues long. The germline V and J ends were trimmed by 2 bases and 1 base, with 0 bases remaining between them. Germline V gene sequence: CDR1 SGHNT, CDR2 YYREEE (reference sequence). For the CDR3, the DNA is TGTGCCAGCAGCTTCCAAGAGACCCAGTACTTC. It specifies CASSFQETQYF.

The chain has TRBV27 and TRBJ2-7; possible D gene TRBD2, 6 bases. The CDR3 totals 14 residues. The germline CDR1 and CDR2 sequences are MNHEY and SMNVEV (reference sequence). The V gene lost 1 base and the J gene lost 2 bases, with 9 bases spanning the gap. In nucleotides, the CDR3 is TGTGCCAGCAGTTTATGGGGGGAGACCTACGAGCAGTACTTC. Translation gives CASSLWGETYEQYF.

With respect to this clone: In the same sample, other DNA sequences code for this CDR3. The genes are TRBV29-1 and TRBJ2-5; D not resolved. The end of the DNA aligns better with TRBJ2-7, so the J call may be wrong. The germline gives CDR1 SQVTM, CDR2 ANQGSEA. CDR3 size: 11 residues. The CDR3 DNA reads TGCAGCGTAGCCGAAACCTACGAGCAGTACTTC. It codes for CSVAETYEQYF.

The table lists this clone with a few counts. No DNA is shown, since the ends of the CDR3 on it are uncertain; the CDR3 is the one TCRdb lists. This chain connects TRBV9 to TRBJ1-1. The CDR3 is made up of 12 amino acids, end residues included. The germline V gene has CDR1 SGDLS and CDR2 YYNGEE. CDR3 loop: CASSVAVGTTFF.

This clone was observed a handful of times. The chain employs TRBV6-1 and TRBJ2-1; TRBD2 matches at 8 bases. V trimming: 6 bases; J trimming: 9 bases; junction bases outside the gene matches: 10. The CDR3 is 14 residues long. Germline V gene sequence: CDR1 MNHNS, CDR2 SASEGT. CDR3 residues: CASRSSGKGREQFF. The DNA for the CDR3 is TGTGCCAGCAGAAGTAGCGGGAAGGGTCGTGAGCAGTTCTTC.

This clone appeared a few times. This chain connects TRBV7-2 to TRBJ2-7, with D perhaps matching TRBD1 (6 bases). CDR3 size: 14 residues. V gave up 1 base and J gave up 3 bases, with 10 bases separating them. Germline-derived CDR1 and CDR2 are SGHTA and FQGNSA. The CDR3 DNA follows: TGTGCCAGCAGCTTAGACAGGGTCTACTACGAGCAGTACTTC. Amino acid sequence: CASSLDRVYYEQYF.

V usage is TRBV9 and J usage is TRBJ1-3, with D perhaps matching TRBD1 (5 bases). Per germline, CDR1 SGDLS and CDR2 YYNGEE. This CDR3 comprises 16 residues. Between the trimmed V and J ends, which lost 3 bases and 1 base, there was a span of 14 bases. The CDR3 reads CASSGPDGGSGNTIYF. Here the CDR3 DNA reads TGTGCCAGCAGCGGGCCCGATGGGGGTTCTGGAAACACCATATATTTT.

In this sample, this clone turned up a few times. The V and J genes are TRBV28 and TRBJ2-1; D remains unclear. Trimming removed 2 bases at V and 1 base at J, with 12 bases between. CDR1 is MDHEN and CDR2 is SYDVKM in the germline V gene. The length of the CDR3 is 16 residues. The CDR3 here is CASSLRPQRSYNEQFF. For the CDR3, the DNA is TGTGCCAGCAGTTTAAGGCCCCAGAGGTCCTACAATGAGCAGTTCTTC.

The CDR3 spells CASSPELAVYNEQFF. CDR3 sequence (DNA): TGTGCCAGCAGCCCAGAGCTAGCGGTCTACAATGAGCAGTTCTTC. This chain joins TRBV7-3 and TRBJ2-1; TRBD2 matches 7 bases. Germline lookup yields CDR1 SGHTA and CDR2 FQGTGA. The CDR3 runs to 15 residues. V lost 5 bases to trimming and J lost 3 bases; unmatched junction nucleotides: 7.

The V gene is TRBV6-6, the J gene TRBJ2-2, with D tentatively TRBD2 (5 bases). The CDR3 spans 15 residues. CDR1 MNHNY and CDR2 SVGAGI come from the germline V gene (reference sequence). V was clipped by 2 bases and J by 6 bases, with 13 bases between them. The DNA for the CDR3 is TGTGCCAGCAGTTACCGGGGAAAGAGTGCCGGGGAGCTGTTTTTT. Translating gives CASSYRGKSAGELFF.

This clone was picked up a small number of times. J is TRBJ2-1 and V is TRBV7-8; no reliable D call. Trimming removed 1 base from V and 1 base from J, with 11 bases in between. The germline V gene has CDR1 SGHVS and CDR2 FQNEAQ. The CDR3 totals 16 residues. CDR3 nucleotide sequence: TGTGCCAGCAGCTTAGGAGTCGCGGCATCCTACAATGAGCAGTTCTTC. Amino acid sequence: CASSLGVAASYNEQFF. The complete variable domain, with remaining parts taken from reference TRBV7-8 and TRBJ2-1, reads GAGVSQSPRYKVAKRGQDVALRCDPISGHVSLFWYQQALGQGPEFLTYFQNEAQLDKSGLPSDRFFAERPEGSVSTLKIQRTQQEDSAVYLCASSLGVAASYNEQFFGPGTRLTVL.

The rearrangement links TRBV10-3 to TRBJ2-1; D is unclear. The CDR3 is 13 amino acids. Germline assignment: CDR1 ENHRY and CDR2 SYGVKD. Trimming removed 7 bases from V and 1 base from J, with 8 bases in between. In DNA form, the CDR3 reads TGTGCCATCACGGAACAGTCCTACAATGAGCAGTTCTTC. As protein: CAITEQSYNEQFF.

V is TRBV7-2 and J is TRBJ2-3; D gene ambiguous. The CDR3 covers 14 residues. Germline V gene lookup returns CDR1 SGHTA and CDR2 FQGNSA. Trimming pared 1 base from V and 2 bases from J, leaving 7 bases between. CDR3 sequence (DNA): TGTGCCAGCAGCTTAGTCTGGGACACAGATACGCAGTATTTT. It translates to CASSLVWDTDTQYF.